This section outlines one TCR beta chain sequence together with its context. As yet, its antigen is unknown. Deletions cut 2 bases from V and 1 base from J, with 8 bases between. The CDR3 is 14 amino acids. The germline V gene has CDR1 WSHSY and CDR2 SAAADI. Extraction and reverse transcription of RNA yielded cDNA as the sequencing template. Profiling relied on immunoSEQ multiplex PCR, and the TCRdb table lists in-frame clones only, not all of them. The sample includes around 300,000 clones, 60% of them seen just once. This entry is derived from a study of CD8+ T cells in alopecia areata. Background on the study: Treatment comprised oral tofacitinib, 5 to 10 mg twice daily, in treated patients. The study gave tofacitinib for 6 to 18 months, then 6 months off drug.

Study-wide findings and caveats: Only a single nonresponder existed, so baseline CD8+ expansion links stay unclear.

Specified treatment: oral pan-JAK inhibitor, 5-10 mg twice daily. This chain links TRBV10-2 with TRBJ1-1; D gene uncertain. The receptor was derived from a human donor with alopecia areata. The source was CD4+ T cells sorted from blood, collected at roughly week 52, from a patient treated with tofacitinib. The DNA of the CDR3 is TGCGCCAGCAGTGAGGTGGGGAAGAACACTGAAGCTTTCTTT. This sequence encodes CASSEVGKNTEAFF.